This T cell receptor beta chain came from a study of shared clonotypes between healthy human individuals. Study findings and constraints: The study found lower generation probabilities in non-shared clonotypes than in those shared by all four donors.

This clone was counted between two and nine times. The antigen is not known. Original processing methods: Filtering was not the same, since immunoSEQ gave junction-only sequences without quality scores. Using immunoSEQ multiplex PCR, the repertoire was profiled, and TCRdb retains in-frame clones only, with some absent. Clone size and the V and J calls come from that table; the DNA yielded D and trimming. The sample carries about a million clones, approximately 77% recorded once. CDR3 length equals 16 residues. V lost 5 bases and J 1 base, leaving 17 bases between the germline ends. CDR1 is SEHNR and CDR2 is FQNEAQ in the germline V gene (reference sequence).

The rearrangement links TRBV7-9 to TRBJ1-1; a possible D gene is TRBD1 (5 bases). The sequence was obtained from a man younger than 35 in good health. Some clones in this sample may be carry-over from other donors' samples. Sequencing was carried out using memory CD4+ T cells from PBMCs. Subset denoted: CD45RA-negative fraction. Here the CDR3 reads CASSAVVGTPNTEAFF. The CDR3 DNA reads TGTGCCAGCAGCGCAGTCGTGGGGACTCCGAACACTGAAGCTTTCTTT.